The next 30 T cell receptor beta chains were all read from a single sample in a study of OX40 agonist ivuxolimab in advanced cancers. Clones were read by immunoSEQ multiplex PCR, and TCRdb kept only the in-frame ones, dropping some. Of roughly 35,000 clones listed, under 80% are singletons. The material sequenced was CD4+ or CD8+ T cells sorted from blood, taken in a trial of the OX40 agonist ivuxolimab. These receptors were collected from an adult with an advanced solid tumor such as melanoma, head and neck, liver or kidney cancer.

This clone was picked up one time. Here the CDR3 reads CASSPPTYQETQYF. CDR3 nucleotide sequence: TGTGCCAGCTCACCACCGACCTACCAAGAGACCCAGTACTTC. This chain joins TRBV18 and TRBJ2-5, with no clear D. The CDR3 covers 14 residues. CDR1 is KGHSH, CDR2 LQKENI, per germline. Between the trimmed V and J ends, which lost 0 bases and 0 bases, there was a span of 5 bases. Drawing the rest from reference TRBV18 and TRBJ2-5, the complete variable domain is NAGVMQNPRHLVRRRGQEARLRCSPMKGHSHVYWYRQLPEEGLKFMVYLQKENIIDESGMPKERFSAEFPKEGPSILRIQQVVRGDSAAYFCASSPPTYQETQYFGPGTRLLVL.

The genes are TRBV6-5 and TRBJ2-2; D gene uncertain. V was pared by 6 bases and J by 3 bases, with 2 bases between. CDR1 and CDR2 from the germline V gene are MNHEY and SVGAGI. The CDR3 is 11 residues long. CDR3 protein: CASSHTGELFF. CDR3 DNA sequence: TGTGCCAGCAGCCACACCGGGGAGCTGTTTTTT.

This chain connects TRBV15 to TRBJ1-1; D is unresolved. Trimming removed 0 bases from V and 8 bases from J, with 28 bases in between. There are 19 residues in the CDR3. The germline V gene has CDR1 LNHNV and CDR2 YYDKDF (reference sequence). The CDR3 protein is CATSRDGGSRLSAHREAFF. CDR3 DNA sequence: TGTGCCACCAGCAGAGATGGAGGCAGTCGGCTATCTGCCCACCGAGAAGCTTTCTTT.

This clone occurred a few times. The chain couples TRBV30 to TRBJ2-7; 9 bases map to TRBD1. This CDR3 comprises 14 residues. Germline V CDR1 and CDR2: GTSNPN, SVGIG (reference sequence). Trimming cost V 3 bases and J 0 bases; bases outside gene matches: 3. The CDR3 region is CAWRGTGLSYEQYF. Written as DNA, the CDR3 is TGTGCCTGGAGGGGGACAGGGCTCTCCTACGAGCAGTACTTC.

V gene TRBV5-3 combines with J gene TRBJ1-1; no clear D. TRBV5-3 is assigned to the ORF class and has an uncertain function. CDR3 size: 15 residues. Trimming removed 0 bases from V and 6 bases from J, with 15 bases in between. CDR3 region: CARSLEQLRVAEAFF. DNA of the CDR3: TGTGCCAGAAGCTTGGAACAGCTGAGGGTGGCTGAAGCTTTCTTT.

This rearrangement joins TRBV29-1 to TRBJ1-2; D unresolved. The CDR3 length is 15 residues. V lost 5 bases to trimming and J lost 6 bases, with 22 bases between them. The V gene's germline CDR1 is SQVTM and CDR2 ANQGSEA. Here the CDR3 reads CSVFARGKDRDGYTF. As DNA, the CDR3 is TGCAGCGTTTTCGCGCGAGGGAAGGATCGGGATGGCTACACCTTC. Together with reference TRBV29-1 and TRBJ1-2, the CDR3 gives the full variable domain: SAVISQKPSRDICQRGTSLTIQCQVDSQVTMMFWYRQQPGQSLTLIATANQGSEATYESGFVIDKFPISRPNLTFSTLTVSNMSPEDSSIYLCSVFARGKDRDGYTFGSGTRLTVV.

V gene TRBV7-2 combines with J gene TRBJ2-2, with D possibly being TRBD2 (5 bases). Germline CDR1 SGHTA, CDR2 FQGNSA. The CDR3 is 15 amino acids. Between the trimmed V and J ends, which lost 7 bases and 6 bases, there was a span of 18 bases. The chain's CDR3 is CASTVLSRVSGELFF. CDR3 DNA sequence: TGTGCCAGCACCGTCCTGTCGAGGGTTTCCGGGGAGCTGTTTTTT.

The rearrangement joins TRBV5-5 to TRBJ1-5, with 8 bases identical to TRBD1. The CDR3 runs to 16 residues. V was clipped by 2 bases and J by 3 bases; unmatched bases: 7. CDR1 is SGHKS and CDR2 is YYEKEE in the germline V gene (reference sequence). As DNA, the CDR3 is TGTGCCAGCAGCTTAACTACAGGGGGGCACAATCAGCCCCAGCATTTT. It yields the protein CASSLTTGGHNQPQHF.

This clone showed up just a few times. The V gene is TRBV11-3, the J gene TRBJ2-2; 7 positions match TRBD1. Trimming took 1 base from V and 3 from J; bases not matched to a gene: 5. This CDR3 region has 16 residues. Per the germline V gene, CDR1 is SGHNT and CDR2 is YENEEA. The CDR3 reads CASSLGPTGYTGELFF. In DNA, the CDR3 is TGTGCCAGCAGCTTAGGACCGACAGGGTACACCGGGGAGCTGTTTTTT.

As concerns this clone: Relative to the germline gene, one junction end is altered; a read error may explain this. J is TRBJ1-5 and V is TRBV6-1; 8 bases align to TRBD1. This CDR3 is 17 amino acids long. Germline V gives CDR1 MNHNS, CDR2 SASEGT. The CDR3 loop is CAISESGDRSSNQPQHF. CDR3 nucleotides: TGTGCCATCAGTGAGTCGGGGGACAGGTCTAGCAATCAGCCCCAGCATTTT.

This clone has more than one count but fewer than ten. The chain combines TRBV11-3 with TRBJ2-3, with a possible D match to TRBD2 (5 bases). Looked up from germline, CDR1 is SGHNT and CDR2 is YENEEA. With 6 bases removed from V and 6 bases from J, the gap between germline ends came to 16 bases. This CDR3 is built from 14 residues. The CDR3 loop is CASSARGKLDTQYF. Written as DNA, the CDR3 is TGTGCCAGCAGTGCCCGGGGAAAATTGGATACGCAGTATTTT.

This rearrangement joins TRBV18 to TRBJ1-6, with TRBD1 as a possible D gene (5 bases). Trimming took off 2 bases at V and 14 bases at J, with 22 bases between the two ends. CDR3 length equals 16 residues. From germline, CDR1 is KGHSH and CDR2 LQKENI. CDR3 in DNA: TGTGCCAGCTCACCAGGGATACTCGAAGGGGTCAATTCCCTCCACTTT. Its protein is CASSPGILEGVNSLHF.

V gene TRBV10-3 combines with J gene TRBJ2-3; a weak D match, TRBD2 (7 bases). Per germline, CDR1 ENHRY and CDR2 SYGVKD. CDR3 length: 14 residues. V gave up 10 bases and J gave up 1 base, with 15 bases separating them. DNA for the CDR3: TGTGCCACAGGGGTGGCGGGGGGCACAGATACGCAGTATTTT. It is translated as CATGVAGGTDTQYF.

The CDR3 spells CASSLDGNEQYF. The CDR3 DNA reads as TGCGCCAGCAGCTTGGATGGTAACGAGCAGTACTTC. The chain employs TRBV5-1 and TRBJ2-7; D is ambiguous. CDR3 length: 12 residues. Germline CDR1 reads SGHRS; CDR2 reads YFSETQ. Trimming removed 0 bases from V and 5 bases from J, with 6 bases in between.

This chain uses TRBV6-6 with TRBJ1-5; D remains ambiguous. V dropped 3 bases and J dropped 3 bases, with 9 bases sitting between them. The CDR3 runs to 14 residues. The V gene's germline CDR1 is MNHNY and CDR2 SVGAGI (reference sequence). The DNA of the CDR3 is TGTGCCAGCAGTTATGGGCAGAACAATCAGCCCCAGCATTTT. Translated: CASSYGQNNQPQHF.

V gene TRBV2 combines with J gene TRBJ1-3; D may be TRBD1 (5 bases). Between the trimmed V and J ends, which lost 7 bases and 0 bases, there was a span of 13 bases. The CDR3 has 15 residues. Germline V lookup: CDR1 SNHLY, CDR2 FYNNEI. This chain's CDR3 is CASKQDLSSGNTIYF. In DNA, the CDR3 is TGTGCCAGCAAACAGGACCTAAGCTCTGGAAACACCATATATTTT.

This clone was detected once. The genes are TRBV27 and TRBJ1-6; D call uncertain. This CDR3 is 12 amino acids long. The V gene lost 3 bases and the J gene lost 6 bases, with 3 bases spanning the gap. CDR1 is MNHEY, CDR2 SMNVEV, per germline (reference sequence). The DNA of the CDR3 is TGTGCCAGCAGTTTGGGTAATTCACCCCTCCACTTT. Translated, it gives CASSLGNSPLHF.

The chain employs TRBV13 and TRBJ1-2, with unresolved D. CDR1 and CDR2 (germline): PRHDT, FYEKMQ (reference sequence). The CDR3 totals 14 residues. Trimming stripped 2 bases from V and 8 bases from J, with 15 bases between. CDR3 in amino acids: CASSLPGDLFGYTF. The CDR3 DNA follows: TGTGCCAGCAGCTTACCCGGGGATCTTTTCGGCTACACCTTC.

This chain uses TRBV6-5 with TRBJ1-5, with TRBD1 as a possible D gene (5 bases). The CDR3 extends over 15 amino acids. The ends were cut back, 0 bases at V and 7 bases at J, with 13 bases in the middle. In germline, CDR1 is MNHEY, CDR2 SVGAGI. CDR3 sequence: CASSYSRGSEQPQHF. The CDR3 region has the DNA TGTGCCAGCAGTTACTCGAGGGGAAGCGAGCAGCCCCAGCATTTT.

The chain uses TRBV7-9 and TRBJ2-7; no clear D. Trimming removed 4 bases from V and 6 bases from J, with 13 bases in between. Germline V gives CDR1 SEHNR, CDR2 FQNEAQ (reference sequence). CDR3 size: 13 residues. DNA for the CDR3: TGTGCCAGCAGCTCTCGGTCCGCTCTCGAGCAGTACTTC. This encodes CASSSRSALEQYF.

V is TRBV18 and J is TRBJ2-3; no definite D call. The CDR3 consists of 12 residues. V was shortened by 2 bases and J by 8 bases, with 8 bases between the two germline ends. CDR1 and CDR2 (germline): KGHSH, LQKENI. In nucleotides, the CDR3 is TGTGCCAGCTCACCAATCCGAGGTACGCAGTATTTT. Its protein product is CASSPIRGTQYF.

V gene TRBV9 combines with J gene TRBJ1-1, with 8 bases that match TRBD1. The CDR3 length is 15 residues. From germline, CDR1 is SGDLS and CDR2 YYNGEE. Trimming took 4 bases from V and 6 from J; bases not matched to a gene: 11. CDR3 nucleotide sequence: TGTGCCAGCAGCCCGCGACAGGGGCCGAGGGCTGAAGCTTTCTTT. This sequence encodes CASSPRQGPRAEAFF.

V gene TRBV7-7 combines with J gene TRBJ1-1; D perhaps matches TRBD1 (6 bases). The CDR3 length is 13 residues. Germline lookup yields CDR1 SSHAT and CDR2 FNYEAQ (reference sequence). Trimming stripped 5 bases from V and 1 base from J, with 8 bases between. This chain's CDR3 is CASSRGRNTEAFF. The DNA for the CDR3 is TGTGCCAGCAGCCGGGGGCGGAACACTGAAGCTTTCTTT.

The chain is built from TRBV2 and TRBJ1-1; 7 bases fit TRBD1. The junction had 11 bases not matched to a gene; V was cut back by 10 bases and J by 0 bases. Germline V gives CDR1 SNHLY, CDR2 FYNNEI. This CDR3 is 15 amino acids long. The CDR3 protein is CATTRDSFMNTEAFF. DNA of the CDR3: TGTGCCACGACCCGGGACAGTTTCATGAACACTGAAGCTTTCTTT.

The V call is TRBV11-1, the J call TRBJ2-3; 9 bases line up with TRBD2. This CDR3 region has 15 residues. Germline CDR1 SGHAT, CDR2 FQDESV (reference sequence). Unmatched junction bases numbered 6, after V lost 2 bases and J lost 6 bases. CDR3 sequence reads: CASSLIAGGRDTQYF. CDR3 bases: TGTGCCAGCAGCTTAATCGCGGGGGGGCGCGATACGCAGTATTTT.

The chain's CDR3 is CASSFGGSTNEKLFF. CDR3 in DNA: TGCGCCAGCAGCTTTGGTGGCTCGACTAATGAAAAACTGTTTTTT. The chain has TRBV5-1 and TRBJ1-4; D ambiguous. With 2 bases removed from V and 2 bases from J, the gap between germline ends came to 10 bases. Germline values: CDR1 SGHRS, CDR2 YFSETQ. The CDR3 is 15 residues long.

The V gene is TRBV28, the J gene TRBJ1-2; no clear D. Trimming removed 5 bases at V and 5 bases at J, with 15 bases between. The CDR3 sequence is 14 residues long. Germline CDR1 is MDHEN and CDR2 is SYDVKM. CDR3 sequence reads: CASSPEGASYGYTF. The CDR3 region has the DNA TGTGCCAGCAGTCCAGAGGGCGCCTCGTATGGCTACACCTTC.

The chain joins TRBV29-1 to TRBJ2-7; D is unclear. V gave up 4 bases and J gave up 0 bases, with 10 bases separating them. CDR1 is SQVTM, CDR2 ANQGSEA, per germline. The CDR3 is made up of 13 amino acids. The CDR3 spells CSVAPPGSYEQYF. The CDR3 DNA reads as TGCAGCGTTGCCCCGCCAGGCTCCTACGAGCAGTACTTC.

V gene TRBV5-6 combines with J gene TRBJ2-2; D unresolved. Trimming shortened V by 6 bases and J by 3 bases, and 18 bases separated the two germline ends. This CDR3 spans 16 amino acids. CDR1 SGHDT and CDR2 YYEEEE come from the germline V gene. The CDR3 region is CASISRVTLYTGELFF. The CDR3 nucleotides are TGTGCCAGCATCTCAAGGGTGACACTATACACCGGGGAGCTGTTTTTT.

This rearrangement joins TRBV19 to TRBJ2-3, with 8 bases identical to TRBD1. The CDR3 totals 16 residues. V lost 3 bases, J lost 1 base, and 6 bases stayed unmatched. Germline V CDR1 and CDR2: LNHDA, SQIVND (reference sequence). The CDR3 here is CASSITTGVGTDTQYF. CDR3 DNA sequence: TGTGCCAGTAGTATTACGACAGGGGTTGGCACAGATACGCAGTATTTT.